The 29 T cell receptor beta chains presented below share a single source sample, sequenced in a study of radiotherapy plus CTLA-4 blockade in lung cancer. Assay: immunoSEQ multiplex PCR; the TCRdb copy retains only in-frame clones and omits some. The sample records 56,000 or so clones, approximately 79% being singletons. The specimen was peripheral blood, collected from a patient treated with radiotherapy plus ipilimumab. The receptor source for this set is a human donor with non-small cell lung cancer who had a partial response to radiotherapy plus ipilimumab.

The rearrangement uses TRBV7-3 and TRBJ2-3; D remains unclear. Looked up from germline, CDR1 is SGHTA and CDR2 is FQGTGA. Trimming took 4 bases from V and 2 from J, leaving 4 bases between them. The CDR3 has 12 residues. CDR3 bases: TGTGCCAGCAGCTCGTCCACAGATACGCAGTATTTT. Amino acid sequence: CASSSSTDTQYF.

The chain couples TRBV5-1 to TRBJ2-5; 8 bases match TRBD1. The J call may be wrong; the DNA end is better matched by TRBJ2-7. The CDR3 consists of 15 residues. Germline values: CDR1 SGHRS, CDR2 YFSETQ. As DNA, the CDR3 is TGCGCCAGCAACCCGGACAGGGATCCTTCCTACGAGCAGTACTTC. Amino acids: CASNPDRDPSYEQYF.

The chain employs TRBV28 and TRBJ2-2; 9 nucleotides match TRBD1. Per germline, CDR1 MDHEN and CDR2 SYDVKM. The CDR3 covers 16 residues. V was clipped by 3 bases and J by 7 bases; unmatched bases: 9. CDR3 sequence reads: CASSLSGQGLSGELFF. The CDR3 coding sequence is TGTGCCAGCAGTTTGTCGGGACAGGGCTTAAGCGGGGAGCTGTTTTTT.

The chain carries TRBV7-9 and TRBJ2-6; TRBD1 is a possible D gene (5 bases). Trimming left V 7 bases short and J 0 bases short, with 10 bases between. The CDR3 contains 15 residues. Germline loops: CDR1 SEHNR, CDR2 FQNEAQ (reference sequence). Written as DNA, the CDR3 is TGTGCCAGCAACCTTAGGGGCTCTGGGGCCAACGTCCTGACTTTC. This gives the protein CASNLRGSGANVLTF.

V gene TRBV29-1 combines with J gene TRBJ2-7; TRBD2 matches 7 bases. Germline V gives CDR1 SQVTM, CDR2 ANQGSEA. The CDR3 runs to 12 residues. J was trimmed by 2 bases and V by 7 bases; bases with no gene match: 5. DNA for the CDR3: TGCAGCGGTGGGGAGGGTACCTACGAGCAGTACTTC. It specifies CSGGEGTYEQYF.

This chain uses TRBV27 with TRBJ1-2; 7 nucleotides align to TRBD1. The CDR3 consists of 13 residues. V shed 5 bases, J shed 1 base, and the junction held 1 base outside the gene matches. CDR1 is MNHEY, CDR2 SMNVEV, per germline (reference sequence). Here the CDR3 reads CASSGTDNYGYTF. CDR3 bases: TGTGCCAGCAGTGGGACAGATAACTATGGCTACACCTTC.

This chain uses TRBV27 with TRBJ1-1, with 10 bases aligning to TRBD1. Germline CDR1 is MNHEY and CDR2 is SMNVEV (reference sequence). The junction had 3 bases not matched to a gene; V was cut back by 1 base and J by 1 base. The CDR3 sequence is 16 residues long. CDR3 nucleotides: TGTGCCAGCAGTTTATGGGGGACAGGGGCGAACACTGAAGCTTTCTTT. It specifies CASSLWGTGANTEAFF.

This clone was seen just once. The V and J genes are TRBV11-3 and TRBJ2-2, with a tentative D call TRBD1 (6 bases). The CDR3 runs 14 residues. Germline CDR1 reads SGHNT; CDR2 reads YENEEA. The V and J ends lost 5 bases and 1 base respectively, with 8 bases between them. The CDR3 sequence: CASSKGGNTGELFF. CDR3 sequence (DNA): TGTGCCAGCAGCAAAGGGGGGAACACCGGGGAGCTGTTTTTT.

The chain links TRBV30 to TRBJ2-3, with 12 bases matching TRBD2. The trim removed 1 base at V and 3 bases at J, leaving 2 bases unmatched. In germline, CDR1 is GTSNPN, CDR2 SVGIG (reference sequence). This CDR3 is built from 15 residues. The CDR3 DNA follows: TGTGCCTGGAGTGCTAGCGGGGGGGCAACAGATACGCAGTATTTT. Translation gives CAWSASGGATDTQYF.

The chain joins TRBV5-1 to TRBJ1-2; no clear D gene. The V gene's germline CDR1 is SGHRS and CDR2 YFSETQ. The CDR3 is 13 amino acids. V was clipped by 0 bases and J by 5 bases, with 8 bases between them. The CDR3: CASSLGPAYGYTF. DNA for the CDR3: TGCGCCAGCAGCTTGGGCCCTGCGTATGGCTACACCTTC.

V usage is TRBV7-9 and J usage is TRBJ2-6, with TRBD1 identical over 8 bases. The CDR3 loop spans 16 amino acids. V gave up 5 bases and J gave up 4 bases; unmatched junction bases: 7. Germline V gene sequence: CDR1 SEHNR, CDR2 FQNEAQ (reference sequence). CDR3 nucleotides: TGTGCCAGCAGCCCCAGGGGGCTGGGGGGGGCCAACGTCCTGACTTTC. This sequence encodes CASSPRGLGGANVLTF. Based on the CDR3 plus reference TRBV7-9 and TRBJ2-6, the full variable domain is DTGVSQNPRHKITKRGQNVTFRCDPISEHNRLYWYRQTLGQGPEFLTYFQNEAQLEKSRLLSDRFSAERPKGSFSTLEIQRTEQGDSAMYLCASSPRGLGGANVLTFGAGSRLTVL.

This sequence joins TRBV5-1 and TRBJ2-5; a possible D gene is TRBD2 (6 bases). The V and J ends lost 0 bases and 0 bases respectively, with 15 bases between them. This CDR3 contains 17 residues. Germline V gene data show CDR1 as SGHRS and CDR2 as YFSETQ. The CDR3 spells CASSLAGVAAYQETQYF. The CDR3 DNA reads TGCGCCAGCAGCTTGGCCGGGGTAGCGGCGTACCAAGAGACCCAGTACTTC.

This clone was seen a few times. DNA of the CDR3: TGTGCCAGCAGAGAGGGACAGGGGGCGCGTAGGGAGCAGTACTTC. Protein: CASREGQGARREQYF. J is TRBJ2-7 and V is TRBV2; 12 bases line up with TRBD1. Germline-derived CDR1 and CDR2 are SNHLY and FYNNEI. V shed 6 bases, J shed 7 bases, and the junction held 10 bases outside the gene matches. The CDR3 is 15 residues long.

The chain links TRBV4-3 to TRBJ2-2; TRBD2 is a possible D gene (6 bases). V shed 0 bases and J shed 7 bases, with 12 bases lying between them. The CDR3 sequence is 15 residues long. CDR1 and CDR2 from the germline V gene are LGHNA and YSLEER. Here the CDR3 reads CASSQDRRVGGELFF. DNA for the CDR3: TGCGCCAGCAGCCAAGATCGGAGGGTTGGCGGGGAGCTGTTTTTT.

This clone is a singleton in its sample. The CDR3 sequence is CASSRGLAVNWVGTDTQYF. Here the CDR3 DNA reads TGTGCCAGCAGCCGGGGACTAGCGGTTAATTGGGTCGGCACAGATACGCAGTATTTT. The V and J genes are TRBV4-2 and TRBJ2-3, with TRBD2 matching 11 bases. The CDR3 is 19 amino acids. Looked up from germline, CDR1 is LGHNA and CDR2 is YNFKEQ. V gave up 4 bases and J gave up 1 base; unmatched junction bases: 13.

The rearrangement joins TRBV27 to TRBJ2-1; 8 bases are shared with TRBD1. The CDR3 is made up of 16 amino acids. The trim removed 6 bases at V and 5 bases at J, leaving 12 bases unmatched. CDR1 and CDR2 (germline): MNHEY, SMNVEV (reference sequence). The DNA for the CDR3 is TGTGCCAGCAGCCCCCGGACAGGGTTGGGTGACAATGAGCAGTTCTTC. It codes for CASSPRTGLGDNEQFF.

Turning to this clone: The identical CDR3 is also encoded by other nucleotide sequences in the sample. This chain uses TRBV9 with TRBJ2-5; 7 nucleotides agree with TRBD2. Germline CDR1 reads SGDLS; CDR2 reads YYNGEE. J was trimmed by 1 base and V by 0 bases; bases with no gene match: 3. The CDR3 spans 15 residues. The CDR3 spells CASSVGGGSQETQYF. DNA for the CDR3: TGTGCCAGCAGCGTAGGGGGGGGGAGCCAAGAGACCCAGTACTTC.

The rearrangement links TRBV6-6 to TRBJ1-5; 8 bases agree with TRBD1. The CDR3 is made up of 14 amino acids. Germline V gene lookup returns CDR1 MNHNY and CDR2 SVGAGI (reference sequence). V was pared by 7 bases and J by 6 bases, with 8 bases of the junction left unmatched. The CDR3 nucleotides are TGTGCCAGCACTCCAGGGGGCGCGGGTCAGCCCCAGCATTTT. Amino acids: CASTPGGAGQPQHF.

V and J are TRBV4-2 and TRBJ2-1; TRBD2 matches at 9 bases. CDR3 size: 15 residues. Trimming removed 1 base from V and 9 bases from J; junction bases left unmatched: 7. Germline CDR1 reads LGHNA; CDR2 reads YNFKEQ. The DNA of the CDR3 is TGTGCCAGCAGCCAAGTCGGCGGGGGGGCTGTTGAGCAGTTCTTC. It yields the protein CASSQVGGGAVEQFF.

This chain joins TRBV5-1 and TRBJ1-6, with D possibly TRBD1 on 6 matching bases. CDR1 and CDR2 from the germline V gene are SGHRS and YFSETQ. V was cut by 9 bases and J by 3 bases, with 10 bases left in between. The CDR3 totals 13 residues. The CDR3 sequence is CATRQDYNSPLHF. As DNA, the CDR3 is TGCGCCACCAGACAGGACTATAATTCACCCCTCCACTTT.

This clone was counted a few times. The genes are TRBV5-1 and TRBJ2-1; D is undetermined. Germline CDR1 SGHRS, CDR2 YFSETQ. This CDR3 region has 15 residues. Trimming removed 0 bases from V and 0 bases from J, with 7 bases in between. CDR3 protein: CASSLDSSSYNEQFF. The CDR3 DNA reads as TGCGCCAGCAGCTTGGACAGTAGCTCCTACAATGAGCAGTTCTTC. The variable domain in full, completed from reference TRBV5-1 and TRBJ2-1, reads KAGVTQTPRYLIKTRGQQVTLSCSPISGHRSVSWYQQTPGQGLQFLFEYFSETQRNKGNFPGRFSGRQFSNSRSEMNVSTLELGDSALYLCASSLDSSSYNEQFFGPGTRLTVL.

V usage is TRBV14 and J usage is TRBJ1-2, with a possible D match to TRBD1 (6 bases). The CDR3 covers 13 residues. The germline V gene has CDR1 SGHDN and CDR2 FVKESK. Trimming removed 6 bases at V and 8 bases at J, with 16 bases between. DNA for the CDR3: TGTGCCAGCAGTTATGGACAGCGTGGGGGCTACACCTTC. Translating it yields CASSYGQRGGYTF. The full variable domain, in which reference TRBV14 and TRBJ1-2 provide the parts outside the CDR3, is EAGVTQFPSHSVIEKGQTVTLRCDPISGHDNLYWYRRVMGKEIKFLLHFVKESKQDESGMPNNRFLAERTGGTYSTLKVQPAELEDSGVYFCASSYGQRGGYTFGSGTRLTVV.

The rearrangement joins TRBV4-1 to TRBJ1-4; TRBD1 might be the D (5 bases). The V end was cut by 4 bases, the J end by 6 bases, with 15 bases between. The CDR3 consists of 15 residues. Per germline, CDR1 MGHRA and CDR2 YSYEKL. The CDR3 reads CASSPPGGRDEKLFF. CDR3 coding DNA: TGCGCCAGCAGCCCGCCCGGGGGTCGGGATGAAAAACTGTTTTTT.

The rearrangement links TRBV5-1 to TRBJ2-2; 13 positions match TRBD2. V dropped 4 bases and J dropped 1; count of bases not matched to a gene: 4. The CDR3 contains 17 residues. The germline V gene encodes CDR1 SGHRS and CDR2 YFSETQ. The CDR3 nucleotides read TGCGCCAGCAGCCATAGGACTAGCGGGGGGAACACCGGGGAGCTGTTTTTT. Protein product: CASSHRTSGGNTGELFF.

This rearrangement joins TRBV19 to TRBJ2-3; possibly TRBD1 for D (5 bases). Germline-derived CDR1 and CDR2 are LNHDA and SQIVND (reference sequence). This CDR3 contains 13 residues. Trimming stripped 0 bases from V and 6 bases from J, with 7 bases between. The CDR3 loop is CASSIEGADTQYF. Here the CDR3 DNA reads TGTGCCAGTAGTATAGAAGGGGCGGATACGCAGTATTTT. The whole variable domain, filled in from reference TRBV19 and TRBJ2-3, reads DGGITQSPKYLFRKEGQNVTLSCEQNLNHDAMYWYRQDPGQGLRLIYYSQIVNDFQKGDIAEGYSVSREKKESFPLTVTSAQKNPTAFYLCASSIEGADTQYFGPGTRLTVL.

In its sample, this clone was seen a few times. CDR3 protein: CASSSLPTDTQYF. In DNA, the CDR3 is TGTGCCAGCAGTAGCTTGCCCACAGATACGCAGTATTTT. V and J are TRBV7-3 and TRBJ2-3; D is unresolved. Trimming removed 6 bases from V and 2 bases from J, with 9 bases in between. CDR3 length equals 13 residues. Germline V CDR1 and CDR2: SGHTA, FQGTGA.

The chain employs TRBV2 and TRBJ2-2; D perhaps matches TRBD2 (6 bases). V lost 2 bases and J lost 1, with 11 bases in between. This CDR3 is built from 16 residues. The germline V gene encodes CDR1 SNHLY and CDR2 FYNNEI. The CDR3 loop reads CASSESGGVNTGELFF. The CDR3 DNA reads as TGTGCCAGCAGTGAATCTGGCGGGGTGAACACCGGGGAGCTGTTTTTT.

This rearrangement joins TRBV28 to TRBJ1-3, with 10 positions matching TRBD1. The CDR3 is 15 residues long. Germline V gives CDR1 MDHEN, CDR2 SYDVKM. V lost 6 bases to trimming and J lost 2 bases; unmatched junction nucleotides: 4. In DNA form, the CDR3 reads TGTGCCAGCAGGTCGGGGACAGGGGCTGGAAACACCATATATTTT. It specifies CASRSGTGAGNTIYF.

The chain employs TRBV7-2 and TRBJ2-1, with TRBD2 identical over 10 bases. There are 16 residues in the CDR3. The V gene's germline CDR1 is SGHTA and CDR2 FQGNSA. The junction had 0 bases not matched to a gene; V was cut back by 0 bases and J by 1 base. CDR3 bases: TGTGCCAGCAGCTTAGCACTAGCGGGGTCCTACAATGAGCAGTTCTTC. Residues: CASSLALAGSYNEQFF.